This T cell receptor beta chain was recorded in a study of cytomegalovirus exposure and HLA in healthy donors. In the PCR, 60 Vbeta and 13 Jbeta primers were used. Clones were read by immunoSEQ multiplex PCR, and TCRdb kept only the in-frame ones, dropping some. The repertoire holds just under 250,000 clones, with 82% as singletons. This receptor was taken from a woman between 35 and 50 years old in good health and CMV-seropositive. Specimen: PBMCs.

The CDR3 is CASSSDSSNGYTF. CDR3 DNA sequence: TGTGCCAGCAGCTCGGACAGCTCGAATGGCTACACCTTC. This sequence joins TRBV7-2 and TRBJ1-2, with D possibly TRBD1 on 6 matching bases. Looked up from germline, CDR1 is SGHTA and CDR2 is FQGNSA. Trimming stripped 4 bases from V and 6 bases from J, with 12 bases between. The CDR3 totals 13 residues.